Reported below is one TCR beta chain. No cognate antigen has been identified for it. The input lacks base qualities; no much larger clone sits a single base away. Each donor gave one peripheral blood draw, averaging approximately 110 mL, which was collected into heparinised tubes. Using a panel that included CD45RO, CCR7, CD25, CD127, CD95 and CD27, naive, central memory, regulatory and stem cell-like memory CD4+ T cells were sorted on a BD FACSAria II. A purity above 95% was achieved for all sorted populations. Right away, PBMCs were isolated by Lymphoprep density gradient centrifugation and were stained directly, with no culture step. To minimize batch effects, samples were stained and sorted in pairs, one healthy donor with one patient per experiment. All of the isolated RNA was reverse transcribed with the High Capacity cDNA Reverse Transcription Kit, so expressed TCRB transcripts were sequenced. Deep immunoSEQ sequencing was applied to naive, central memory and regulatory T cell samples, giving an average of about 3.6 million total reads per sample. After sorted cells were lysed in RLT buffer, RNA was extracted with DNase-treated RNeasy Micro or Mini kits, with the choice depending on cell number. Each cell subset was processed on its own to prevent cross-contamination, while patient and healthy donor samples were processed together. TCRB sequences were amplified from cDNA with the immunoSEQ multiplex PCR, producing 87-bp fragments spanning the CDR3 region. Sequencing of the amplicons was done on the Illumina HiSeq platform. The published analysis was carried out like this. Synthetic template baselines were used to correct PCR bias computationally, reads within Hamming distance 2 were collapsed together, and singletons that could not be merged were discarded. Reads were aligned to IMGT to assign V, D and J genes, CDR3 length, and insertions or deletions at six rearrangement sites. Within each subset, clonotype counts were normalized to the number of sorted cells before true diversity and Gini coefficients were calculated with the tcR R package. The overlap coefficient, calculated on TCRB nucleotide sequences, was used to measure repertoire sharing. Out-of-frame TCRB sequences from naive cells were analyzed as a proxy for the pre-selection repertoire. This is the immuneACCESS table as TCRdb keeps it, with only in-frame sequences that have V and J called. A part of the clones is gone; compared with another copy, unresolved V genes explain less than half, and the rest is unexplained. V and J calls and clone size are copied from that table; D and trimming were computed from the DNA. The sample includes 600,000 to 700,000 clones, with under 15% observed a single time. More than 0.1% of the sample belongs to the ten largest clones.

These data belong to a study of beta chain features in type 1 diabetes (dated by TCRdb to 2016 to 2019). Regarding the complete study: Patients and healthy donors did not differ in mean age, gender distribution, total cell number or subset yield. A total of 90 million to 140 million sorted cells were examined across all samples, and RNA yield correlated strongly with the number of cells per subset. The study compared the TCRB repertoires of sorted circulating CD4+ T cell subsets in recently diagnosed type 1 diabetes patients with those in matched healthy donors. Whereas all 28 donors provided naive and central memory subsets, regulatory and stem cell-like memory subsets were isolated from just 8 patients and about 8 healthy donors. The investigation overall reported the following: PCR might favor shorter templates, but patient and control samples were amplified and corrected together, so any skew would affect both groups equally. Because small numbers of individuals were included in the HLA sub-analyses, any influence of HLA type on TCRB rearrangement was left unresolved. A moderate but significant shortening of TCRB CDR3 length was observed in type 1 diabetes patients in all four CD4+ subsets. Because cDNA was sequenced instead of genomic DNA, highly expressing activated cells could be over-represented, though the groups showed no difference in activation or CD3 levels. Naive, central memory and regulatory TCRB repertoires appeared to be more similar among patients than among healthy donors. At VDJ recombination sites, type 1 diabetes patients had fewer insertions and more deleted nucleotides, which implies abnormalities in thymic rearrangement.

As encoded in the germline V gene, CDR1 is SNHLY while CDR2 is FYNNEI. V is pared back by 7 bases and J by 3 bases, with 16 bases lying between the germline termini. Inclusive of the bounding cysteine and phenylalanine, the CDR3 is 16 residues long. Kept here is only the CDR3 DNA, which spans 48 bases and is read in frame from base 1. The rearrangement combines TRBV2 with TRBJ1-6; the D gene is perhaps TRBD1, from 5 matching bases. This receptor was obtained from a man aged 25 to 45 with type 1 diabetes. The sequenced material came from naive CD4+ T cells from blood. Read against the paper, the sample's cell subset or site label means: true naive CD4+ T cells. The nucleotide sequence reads TGTGCCAGCACCCCCCTCGGGACCCTCTATAATTCACCCCTCCACTTT. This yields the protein CASTPLGTLYNSPLHF.